This T cell receptor beta chain was profiled in a study of T cell responses to AZD1222 COVID-19 vaccine. The study, taken as a whole, reports: Spike-specific TCR breadth and depth grew following two AZD1222 doses. Baseline antibody screening turned up just a handful of seropositive AZD1222 recipients.

Recipients boosted at about 4 weeks or about 12 weeks are pooled. This clone was found once. Its target is not known. The data were produced by immunoSEQ multiplex PCR, yet TCRdb's version contains in-frame clones alone and is incomplete. This table holds 150,000 to 200,000 clones, around 88% found once. V was pared by 3 bases and J by 5 bases, with 6 bases of the junction left unmatched. There are 14 residues in the CDR3. Germline V lookup: CDR1 LGHDT, CDR2 YNNKEL (reference sequence). The chain is built from TRBV3-1 (or the pseudogene TRBV3-2) and TRBJ2-5, with 7 nucleotides matching TRBD2. The sequences come from peripheral blood, collected 28 days after the second AZD1222 dose. The TCR was taken from an adult who received the AZD1222 COVID-19 vaccine. The CDR3 sequence: CASSQGGGWETQYF. As DNA, the CDR3 is TGTGCCAGCAGCCAGGGCGGGGGTTGGGAGACCCAGTACTTC.